Here is one T cell receptor (beta chain) with its context. Its antigen is still unknown. The data belong to a study of blood T cells in healthy people across ages. The study, taken as a whole, reports: Donor CMV status was unknown, possibly confounding expanded clonotype changes.

Together with a sample-barcoded 5' primer, a J-beta primer mix was included in a second PCR lasting about 6 to 11 cycles. Samples each returned at least 3 million CDR3-containing paired-end reads. TCRdb recomputed calls from the 5' RACE reads with MiXCR, one row per CDR3 protein. The table lists under 2 million distinct CDR3 sequences, roughly 32% of them singletons. V shed 6 bases and J shed 0 bases, with 18 bases lying between them. Germline values: CDR1 MNHEY, CDR2 SVGEGT. The CDR3 consists of 17 residues. V usage is TRBV6-2 or TRBV6-3 and J usage is TRBJ2-4; possibly TRBD1 for D (5 bases). The TCR comes from a woman aged 30 to 39 in good health. Sequences were obtained from blood. DNA of the CDR3: TGTGCCAGCAGCGAGAAGACAGAGACTTTAGCCAAAAACATTCAGTACTTC. Translating it yields CASSEKTETLAKNIQYF.